The 20 T cell receptor beta chains listed next were all sequenced from one sample in a study of T-cell reconstitution after alpha-beta-depleted transplantation in children. As it was prepared, the TCRbeta library received unique molecular identifiers. TCRdb itself ran the PCR reads through MiXCR, one entry per CDR3 protein. The table has about 360,000 distinct CDR3 sequences, roughly 13% seen once. The sequencing here drew on PBMCs, taken from the stem cell graft. The receptors were sampled from a human donor who donated a stem cell graft to a child with Fanconi anemia.

The chain links TRBV7-9 to TRBJ2-5; D remains unclear. The CDR3 runs to 13 residues. The germline V gene encodes CDR1 SEHNR and CDR2 FQNEAQ (reference sequence). Trimming pared 8 bases from V and 3 bases from J, leaving 13 bases between. CDR3 region: CASGRRSEETQYF. CDR3 in DNA: TGTGCCAGCGGACGGCGGTCTGAAGAGACCCAGTACTTC.

This clonotype has more than one count but fewer than ten. The chain links TRBV5-1 to TRBJ1-5; TRBD1 aligns across 7 bases. The V gene end was trimmed by 4 bases and the J gene end by 4 bases; junction bases not matched to a gene: 5. Germline CDR1 SGHRS, CDR2 YFSETQ. The CDR3 covers 14 residues. The CDR3 DNA follows: TGCGCCAGCAGCCGGGACAGTATGAATCAGCCCCAGCATTTT. The encoded protein is CASSRDSMNQPQHF.

This sequence joins TRBV12-3 or TRBV12-4 and TRBJ2-1, with D perhaps given as TRBD1 or TRBD2 (5 bases each). The CDR3 spans 13 residues. Trimming took 3 bases from V and 6 from J, leaving 9 bases between them. The CDR3 loop is CASSLGDGNEQFF. The CDR3 DNA is TGTGCCAGCAGTTTGGGGGACGGCAATGAGCAGTTCTTC.

The chain uses TRBV5-1 and TRBJ2-2, with 9 nucleotides matching TRBD1. This CDR3 region has 16 residues. Germline V CDR1 and CDR2: SGHRS, YFSETQ. After removal of 2 bases from V and 2 bases from J, the junction contained 4 bases not matched to a gene. CDR3 sequence: CASSFTGGANTGELFF. CDR3 nucleotides: TGCGCCAGCAGCTTTACAGGGGGCGCCAACACCGGGGAGCTGTTTTTT.

This clonotype has just a few counts. The chain carries TRBV12-3 or TRBV12-4 and TRBJ1-5, with 7 positions matching TRBD1. With 0 bases clipped from V and 7 bases from J, the junction kept 9 bases outside the gene matches. CDR3 length: 16 residues. The CDR3 nucleotides read TGTGCCAGCAGTTTAGCTGGCGGCCTGACAGGGCAGCCCCAGCATTTT. This encodes CASSLAGGLTGQPQHF.

Many counts were recorded for this clonotype. This sequence joins TRBV4-3 and TRBJ1-4; unclear D gene. CDR1 is LGHNA, CDR2 YSLEER, per germline. The CDR3 has 16 amino acids. V gave up 0 bases and J gave up 4 bases, with 12 bases separating them. The CDR3 is CASSQESTGSNEKLFF. The CDR3 DNA follows: TGCGCCAGCAGCCAAGAGAGTACGGGCAGTAATGAAAAACTGTTTTTT.

In this sample, this clonotype turned up many times. This rearrangement joins TRBV12-5 to TRBJ2-3, with D possibly TRBD2 on 6 matching bases. The CDR3 is made up of 15 amino acids. Trimming shortened V by 6 bases and J by 0 bases, and 13 bases separated the two germline ends. In germline, CDR1 is LGHNT, CDR2 FRNRAP. DNA for the CDR3: TGTGCTAGTGGCCAAGGGACTGCAAGCACAGATACGCAGTATTTT. The encoded protein is CASGQGTASTDTQYF.

There are a few counts of this clonotype. The V and J genes are TRBV30 and TRBJ2-1; TRBD1 agrees at 9 bases. The CDR3 has 13 amino acids. V dropped 5 bases and J dropped 5; count of bases not matched to a gene: 4. Germline V lookup: CDR1 GTSNPN, CDR2 SVGIG (reference sequence). The CDR3: CAWGTGLNNEQFF. The CDR3, as DNA: TGTGCCTGGGGGACAGGGCTTAACAATGAGCAGTTCTTC.

This clonotype has ten or more counts. This chain connects TRBV7-6 to TRBJ1-4; D is unclear. The CDR3 loop spans 12 amino acids. The germline V gene encodes CDR1 SGHVS and CDR2 FNYEAQ. With 4 bases removed from V and 8 bases from J, the gap between germline ends came to 8 bases. CDR3 DNA sequence: TGTGCCAGCAGCTACGGACGGGAAAAACTGTTTTTT. Protein: CASSYGREKLFF.

This clonotype was seen repeatedly, ten times or more. J is TRBJ2-7 and V is TRBV6-5, with D possibly TRBD2 on 6 matching bases. Germline loops: CDR1 MNHEY, CDR2 SVGAGI. The CDR3 is made up of 16 amino acids. V lost 5 bases, J lost 0 bases, and 17 bases lay in between. The CDR3 here is CASSSPGLSSSYEQYF. The CDR3 bases are TGTGCCAGCAGTAGCCCTGGACTATCGAGCTCCTACGAGCAGTACTTC.

There are many counts of this clonotype. The genes are TRBV12-3 or TRBV12-4 and TRBJ2-1, with 11 bases lining up with TRBD2. The CDR3 consists of 15 residues. The junction had 2 bases not matched to a gene; V was cut back by 1 base and J by 6 bases. The CDR3 DNA follows: TGTGCCAGCAGTTTAGGACTAGCGGGGACCAATGAGCAGTTCTTC. Translation: CASSLGLAGTNEQFF.

This chain links TRBV4-3 with TRBJ1-2; 8 nucleotides align to TRBD1. Germline V CDR1 and CDR2: LGHNA, YSLEER. CDR3 length equals 18 residues. The V segment lost 3 bases and the J segment 5 bases; nucleotides outside the gene matches: 17. In nucleotides, the CDR3 is TGCGCCAGCAGCCAGGGACAGGAGACTACCCAACCACTTTATGGCTACACCTTC. This codes for CASSQGQETTQPLYGYTF.

As for this clonotype: Germline and junction disagree at one end, which may indicate a read error. The gene calls are TRBV10-3 and TRBJ2-3; TRBD2 aligns across 13 bases. Germline-derived CDR1 and CDR2 are ENHRY and SYGVKD. This CDR3 comprises 18 residues. The CDR3 DNA is TGTACCATCTGTCCCGGACTAGCGGGGGTGAAAGGCACAGATACGCAGTATTTT. Its protein is CTICPGLAGVKGTDTQYF.

This clonotype was recorded a few times. The V call is TRBV5-1, the J call TRBJ2-1; TRBD2 aligns across 11 bases. This CDR3 comprises 15 residues. The J segment lost 7 bases and the V segment lost 2 bases, leaving 5 bases of the junction unmatched. Germline lookup yields CDR1 SGHRS and CDR2 YFSETQ. Here the CDR3 reads CASSLRSGGANEQFF. As DNA, the CDR3 is TGCGCCAGCAGCTTACGTAGCGGGGGGGCTAATGAGCAGTTCTTC.

The table lists this clonotype with a few counts. The rearrangement joins TRBV6-5 to TRBJ1-2; tentatively, D is TRBD1 (6 bases). This CDR3 has 13 residues. The germline V gene encodes CDR1 MNHEY and CDR2 SVGAGI. The V and J ends lost 4 bases and 5 bases respectively, with 11 bases between them. The CDR3 sequence is CASSSIQGYGYTF. Written as DNA, the CDR3 is TGTGCCAGCAGTTCAATCCAGGGGTATGGCTACACCTTC.

The sample holds many counts of this clonotype. V gene TRBV12-3 or TRBV12-4 combines with J gene TRBJ2-1; D call uncertain. The CDR3 runs 12 residues. V was trimmed by 3 bases and J by 10 bases, leaving 10 bases between them. The CDR3 loop reads CASSFGDREQFF. CDR3 nucleotide sequence: TGTGCCAGCAGTTTCGGAGACCGGGAGCAGTTCTTC.

This clonotype has ten or more counts. The rearrangement joins TRBV4-3 to TRBJ2-7; D may match TRBD1 or TRBD2 (5 bases each). This CDR3 has 15 residues. Germline loops: CDR1 LGHNA, CDR2 YSLEER. Trimming removed 1 base at V and 6 bases at J, with 16 bases between. The CDR3 DNA follows: TGCGCCAGCAGCCAAGTGCCGGGGCTAGTTAGCGAGCAGTACTTC. It translates to CASSQVPGLVSEQYF.

The chain combines TRBV5-8 with TRBJ1-5; the D gene is possibly TRBD1 (5 bases). Germline lookup yields CDR1 SGHTS and CDR2 YDEGEE. V was clipped by 0 bases and J by 1 base, with 14 bases between them. There are 17 residues in the CDR3. CDR3 in amino acids: CASSLAQQGASNQPQHF. In DNA, the CDR3 is TGTGCCAGCAGCTTGGCCCAGCAGGGAGCGAGCAATCAGCCCCAGCATTTT. The whole variable domain, remainder taken from reference TRBV5-8 and TRBJ1-5, is EAGVTQSPTHLIKTRGQQATLRCSPISGHTSVYWYQQALGLGLQFLLWYDEGEERNRGNFPPRFSGRQFPNYSSELNVNALELEDSALYLCASSLAQQGASNQPQHFGDGTRLSIL.

Regarding this clonotype: Without the conserved terminal phenylalanine or tryptophan, this CDR3 likely stems from a read error. V gene TRBV3-1 combines with J gene TRBJ1-4; unclear D gene. V gave up 6 bases and J gave up 5 bases, with 4 bases separating them. The CDR3 consists of 11 residues. Germline V gives CDR1 LGHDT, CDR2 YNNKEL (reference sequence). This CDR3 is CASRVNEKLFV. CDR3 DNA sequence: TGTGCCAGCAGGGTAAATGAAAAACTGTTTGTT.

V gene TRBV5-1 combines with J gene TRBJ2-1; a possible D gene is TRBD1 (6 bases). Germline loops: CDR1 SGHRS, CDR2 YFSETQ. The CDR3 is 15 amino acids. The V and J ends lost 1 base and 3 bases respectively, with 11 bases between them. The CDR3 region has the DNA TGCGCCAGCAGCTTGATGGGGGCCTTCTACAATGAGCAGTTCTTC. This translates into CASSLMGAFYNEQFF. Supplemented by reference TRBV5-1 and TRBJ2-1, the full variable domain reads KAGVTQTPRYLIKTRGQQVTLSCSPISGHRSVSWYQQTPGQGLQFLFEYFSETQRNKGNFPGRFSGRQFSNSRSEMNVSTLELGDSALYLCASSLMGAFYNEQFFGPGTRLTVL.